These 23 T cell receptor beta chains were all obtained from the same sample, sequenced in a study of control samples from healthy donors and cancer patients. Clones were read by immunoSEQ multiplex PCR, and TCRdb kept only the in-frame ones, dropping some. The table records around 180,000 clones, around 88% of them present only once. Material: blood. The receptors derive from a woman in her twenties or thirties in good health.

The J gene is TRBJ1-1, the V gene TRBV28, with D perhaps matching TRBD1 (6 bases). The length of the CDR3 is 14 residues. Germline values: CDR1 MDHEN, CDR2 SYDVKM. The germline V and J ends were trimmed by 3 bases and 6 bases, with 14 bases remaining between them. CDR3 residues: CASSLIVGAAEAFF. The CDR3 nucleotides are TGTGCCAGCAGTTTGATAGTGGGGGCCGCTGAAGCTTTCTTT.

Here the CDR3 DNA reads TGTGCCAGCAGTTTATCGGGAACCACTGAAGCTTTCTTT. Translation gives CASSLSGTTEAFF. The chain carries TRBV12-3 or TRBV12-4 and TRBJ1-1, with D unresolved. This CDR3 is 13 amino acids long. Trimming left V 2 bases short and J 4 bases short, with 8 bases between.

This sequence joins TRBV29-1 and TRBJ1-1; D gene unclear. The germline gives CDR1 SQVTM, CDR2 ANQGSEA. Trimming took off 7 bases at V and 3 bases at J, with 18 bases between the two ends. The CDR3 totals 14 residues. The CDR3 protein is CSDQVTFGDTEAFF. The CDR3, as DNA: TGCAGCGACCAGGTTACCTTTGGGGACACTGAAGCTTTCTTT.

This chain's CDR3 is CASLTPGPQNYGYTF. CDR3 DNA sequence: TGTGCCAGTCTCACGCCGGGACCCCAAAACTATGGCTACACCTTC. J is TRBJ1-2 and V is TRBV19; a weak D match, TRBD1 (5 bases). Between the trimmed V and J ends, which lost 8 bases and 2 bases, there was a span of 18 bases. Germline V gene data show CDR1 as LNHDA and CDR2 as SQIVND (reference sequence). This CDR3 comprises 15 residues.

The V and J genes are TRBV6-5 and TRBJ1-3; D is undetermined. Trimming left V 3 bases short and J 4 bases short, with 10 bases between. The CDR3 is 14 amino acids. The germline gives CDR1 MNHEY, CDR2 SVGAGI. As DNA, the CDR3 is TGTGCCAGCAGTTATAAAAAGGACGGAAACACCATATATTTT. Translating it yields CASSYKKDGNTIYF.

The rearrangement links TRBV3-1 (or the pseudogene TRBV3-2) to TRBJ2-1; 8 bases match TRBD1. Germline CDR1 and CDR2: LGHDT and YNNKEL (reference sequence). The CDR3 totals 16 residues. V lost 1 base to trimming and J lost 7 bases; unmatched junction nucleotides: 9. The DNA for the CDR3 is TGTGCCAGCAGCCAAGGAGGCAGGGGGCGGCCAAATGAGCAGTTCTTC. This translates into CASSQGGRGRPNEQFF.

The DNA of the CDR3 is TGTGCCAGCAGCCACAGAAGGAACACTGAAGCTTTCTTT. It codes for CASSHRRNTEAFF. The chain has TRBV2 and TRBJ1-1; D is undetermined. V was clipped by 6 bases and J by 1 base, with 9 bases between them. Germline lookup yields CDR1 SNHLY and CDR2 FYNNEI. This CDR3 is built from 13 residues.

The V call is TRBV5-1, the J call TRBJ2-5; 10 nucleotides match TRBD2. Germline assignment: CDR1 SGHRS and CDR2 YFSETQ. V lost 4 bases to trimming and J lost 0 bases; unmatched junction nucleotides: 6. The CDR3 consists of 16 residues. The CDR3 bases are TGCGCCAGCAGCGTCACTAGCGGGGTGTACCAAGAGACCCAGTACTTC. Its translation is CASSVTSGVYQETQYF.

The chain combines TRBV27 with TRBJ2-7; TRBD1 aligns across 8 bases. The CDR3 is 15 residues long. From germline, CDR1 is MNHEY and CDR2 SMNVEV (reference sequence). Germline trimming cut 2 bases from V and 6 bases from J; bases unmatched to any gene: 9. Here the CDR3 reads CASSLRGQGHREQYF. The CDR3 nucleotides read TGTGCCAGCAGTTTACGCGGACAGGGTCATCGCGAGCAGTACTTC.

The chain combines TRBV5-6 with TRBJ1-2; tentatively, D is TRBD1 (6 bases). In germline, CDR1 is SGHDT, CDR2 YYEEEE. The V end was cut by 1 base, the J end by 3 bases, with 10 bases between. The CDR3 sequence is 14 residues long. This chain's CDR3 is CASSLTGNYYGYTF. CDR3 DNA sequence: TGTGCCAGCAGCTTGACAGGGAACTACTATGGCTACACCTTC.

This clone came up once. The chain joins TRBV27 to TRBJ2-1; D possibly corresponds to TRBD2 (5 bases). V was cut by 2 bases and J by 6 bases, with 20 bases left in between. Germline-derived CDR1 and CDR2 are MNHEY and SMNVEV (reference sequence). The length of the CDR3 is 17 residues. The CDR3 region is CASSLRISAGSTNEQFF. CDR3 DNA sequence: TGTGCCAGCAGTTTAAGGATTTCGGCGGGCAGCACCAATGAGCAGTTCTTC.

V is TRBV24-1 and J is TRBJ2-2, with TRBD1 matching over 10 bases. The CDR3 sequence is 14 residues long. Germline CDR1 is KGHDR and CDR2 is SFDVKD. Trimming at V came to 7 bases and at J to 6 bases, leaving 4 bases not matched to a gene. The CDR3 is CATSLGTGAGELFF. CDR3 bases: TGTGCCACCAGCCTCGGGACAGGGGCCGGGGAGCTGTTTTTT.

In its sample, this clone was seen a few times. The gene calls are TRBV7-2 and TRBJ1-3; maybe TRBD1 (6 bases). V lost 5 bases, J lost 5 bases, and 22 bases lay in between. Germline V gene data show CDR1 as SGHTA and CDR2 as FQGNSA. The CDR3 loop spans 17 amino acids. CDR3 sequence: CASSLTGFTAPRNTIYF. The CDR3 region has the DNA TGTGCCAGCAGCCTCACAGGGTTCACCGCCCCCCGAAACACCATATATTTT.

The chain is built from TRBV19 and TRBJ2-1; unclear D gene. Trimming removed 5 bases from V and 9 bases from J, with 17 bases in between. CDR1 and CDR2 from the germline V gene are LNHDA and SQIVND (reference sequence). This CDR3 is 14 amino acids long. CDR3 nucleotide sequence: TGTGCCAGTAGTCCCCAGGTTAGATCTAGTGAGCAGTTCTTC. Translating it yields CASSPQVRSSEQFF.

The DNA for the CDR3 is TGTGCCAGCAGTTACTTCCGCGATGAAAAACTGTTTTTT. This codes for CASSYFRDEKLFF. This chain joins TRBV6-5 and TRBJ1-4; unclear D gene. The CDR3 covers 13 residues. V was cut by 1 base and J by 6 bases, with 6 bases left in between. Germline V gene lookup returns CDR1 MNHEY and CDR2 SVGAGI.

The V gene is TRBV15, the J gene TRBJ1-1; D is perhaps TRBD1 (5 bases). The CDR3 extends over 15 amino acids. Trimming took off 5 bases at V and 2 bases at J, with 15 bases between the two ends. From germline, CDR1 is LNHNV and CDR2 YYDKDF (reference sequence). In DNA form, the CDR3 reads TGTGCCACCAGCCTGGAGTCGGGGGGTAACACTGAAGCTTTCTTT. Its translation is CATSLESGGNTEAFF.

The chain couples TRBV3-1 (or the pseudogene TRBV3-2) to TRBJ1-3; a weak D match, TRBD1 (5 bases). The CDR3 length is 16 residues. V was cut by 3 bases and J by 0 bases, with 12 bases left in between. The germline V gene has CDR1 LGHDT and CDR2 YNNKEL (reference sequence). The CDR3 coding sequence is TGTGCCAGCAGCCAGGACACAGCCTTCTCTGGAAACACCATATATTTT. Its protein is CASSQDTAFSGNTIYF.

The table lists this clone with a few counts. The chain recombines TRBV5-1 with TRBJ1-1; 8 bases are a match to TRBD1. From germline, CDR1 is SGHRS and CDR2 YFSETQ. V dropped 5 bases and J dropped 6; count of bases not matched to a gene: 15. CDR3 length: 16 amino acids. The CDR3 loop is CASSHLTGGFVAEAFF. DNA for the CDR3: TGCGCCAGCAGTCACCTAACAGGGGGTTTCGTGGCTGAAGCTTTCTTT.

CDR3 sequence (DNA): TGTGCCAGCAGTTACCCCCTCTGGAGGGAAGAACGAGAGACCCAGTACTTC. It is translated as CASSYPLWREERETQYF. The V call is TRBV6-2 or TRBV6-3, the J call TRBJ2-5, with TRBD2 as a possible D gene (6 bases). This CDR3 spans 17 amino acids. The germline V gene has CDR1 MNHEY and CDR2 SVGEGT. Between the trimmed V and J ends, which lost 2 bases and 4 bases, there was a span of 20 bases.

The genes are TRBV6-5 and TRBJ2-7, with 10 bases matching TRBD1. The CDR3 spans 13 residues. V was clipped by 5 bases and J by 4 bases; unmatched bases: 2. Germline lookup yields CDR1 MNHEY and CDR2 SVGAGI. The CDR3 sequence: CASSRDRGYEQYF. CDR3 coding DNA: TGTGCCAGCAGTCGGGACAGGGGATACGAGCAGTACTTC.

The chain employs TRBV5-6 and TRBJ2-2; the D is unclear. Trimming stripped 6 bases from V and 7 bases from J, with 16 bases between. From germline, CDR1 is SGHDT and CDR2 YYEEEE. This CDR3 is built from 14 residues. The CDR3 is CASTAYTYNGELFF. CDR3 sequence (DNA): TGTGCCAGCACAGCTTATACATATAACGGGGAGCTGTTTTTT.

The chain links TRBV4-1 to TRBJ2-1; D might be TRBD1 or TRBD2, each matching 5 bases. CDR1 and CDR2 (germline): MGHRA, YSYEKL. V dropped 4 bases and J dropped 10 bases, with 11 bases sitting between them. CDR3 length: 12 residues. The CDR3, as DNA: TGCGCCAGCAGCCTCCTAGGGGACGAGCAGTTCTTC. Its protein is CASSLLGDEQFF.

Notes on this clone: The conserved final phenylalanine or tryptophan is absent from the CDR3, which likely points to a read error. No DNA is shown, since the ends of the CDR3 on it are uncertain; the CDR3 is the one TCRdb lists. The rearrangement uses TRBV12-3 or TRBV12-4 and TRBJ2-4; the tabulated D call, TRBD1, remains unverified against the DNA. The CDR3 contains 11 residues when both ends are counted. The chain's CDR3 is CASSLGARIQI.